The rows below give T cell receptor beta chains drawn from one sample of a study of shared clonotypes between healthy human individuals. Clones were sequenced by immunoSEQ multiplex PCR, and TCRdb holds only the in-frame ones, with some missing. The sample records some 2,100,000 clones, 95% being singletons. The sample taken for sequencing was naive CD4+ T cells sorted from blood. The receptors shown here come from a man in his late teens or twenties in good health. CDR3s include the opening cysteine and the closing phenylalanine or tryptophan. Each record gives: J gene, V gene, clone size, D gene, CDR3 protein, CDR3 DNA. A D gene is named only where the DNA matches it firmly. Rows give clone size only sometimes, using once, few, many, or a class for an expanded clone.

j_call: TRBJ2-7
v_call: TRBV18
clone_size: -
d_call: -
cdr3_aa: CASSPPGRGVTYEQYF
cdr3_nt: TGTGCCAGCTCACCGCCAGGGAGGGGGGTAACCTACGAGCAGTACTTC

j_call: TRBJ1-6
v_call: TRBV5-4
clone_size: few
d_call: -
cdr3_aa: CASSSRTSNYNSPLHF
cdr3_nt: TGTGCCAGCAGCTCGAGGACCAGCAACTATAATTCACCCCTCCACTTT

j_call: TRBJ2-7
v_call: TRBV6-1
clone_size: -
d_call: -
cdr3_aa: CARLPFGFPYEQYF
cdr3_nt: TGTGCCAGGCTACCTTTTGGATTCCCCTACGAGCAGTACTTC

j_call: TRBJ2-3
v_call: TRBV6-6
clone_size: -
d_call: -
cdr3_aa: CASSYFEGVGDTQYF
cdr3_nt: TGTGCCAGCAGTTACTTCGAAGGTGTGGGGGATACGCAGTATTTT

j_call: TRBJ1-6
v_call: TRBV28
clone_size: once
d_call: -
cdr3_aa: CASREGGNDNSPLHF
cdr3_nt: TGTGCCAGCAGGGAGGGGGGAAACGATAATTCACCCCTCCACTTT

j_call: TRBJ1-6
v_call: TRBV30
clone_size: -
d_call: TRBD1
cdr3_aa: CAWSPGTGNSPLHF
cdr3_nt: TGTGCCTGGAGTCCCGGGACAGGGAATTCACCCCTCCACTTT

j_call: TRBJ1-3
v_call: TRBV18
clone_size: -
d_call: -
cdr3_aa: CASSPLSQGSGNTIYF
cdr3_nt: TGTGCCAGCTCACCCCTATCCCAGGGGTCTGGAAACACCATATATTTT

j_call: TRBJ2-1
v_call: TRBV9
clone_size: -
d_call: TRBD1
cdr3_aa: CASSPGQGLYNEQFF
cdr3_nt: TGTGCCAGCAGCCCTGGACAGGGGCTATACAATGAGCAGTTCTTC

j_call: TRBJ2-7
v_call: TRBV27
clone_size: -
d_call: -
cdr3_aa: CASSPWTNPRYEQYF
cdr3_nt: TGTGCCAGCAGTCCCTGGACTAACCCTCGCTACGAGCAGTACTTC

j_call: TRBJ1-6
v_call: TRBV27
clone_size: -
d_call: TRBD1
cdr3_aa: CASRRDSSYNSPLHF
cdr3_nt: TGTGCCAGCAGGCGGGACAGCTCCTATAATTCACCCCTCCACTTT

j_call: TRBJ2-1
v_call: TRBV5-1
clone_size: -
d_call: -
cdr3_aa: CASSLPRGDISRNEQFF
cdr3_nt: TGCGCCAGCAGCTTGCCCAGGGGGGACATCTCACGGAATGAGCAGTTCTTC

j_call: TRBJ2-5
v_call: TRBV5-4
clone_size: -
d_call: TRBD1
cdr3_aa: CASSQTGGDETQYF
cdr3_nt: TGTGCCAGCAGCCAGACAGGGGGAGATGAGACCCAGTACTTC

j_call: TRBJ2-5
v_call: TRBV29-1
clone_size: -
d_call: TRBD1
cdr3_aa: CSVSRDRVETQYF
cdr3_nt: TGCAGCGTCTCCAGGGACAGGGTGGAGACCCAGTACTTC

j_call: TRBJ1-1
v_call: TRBV9
clone_size: -
d_call: -
cdr3_aa: CASSVGTATEAFF
cdr3_nt: TGTGCCAGCAGCGTAGGTACAGCCACTGAAGCTTTCTTT

j_call: TRBJ2-7
v_call: TRBV11-2
clone_size: -
d_call: TRBD2
cdr3_aa: CASSFPGLGTHEQYF
cdr3_nt: TGTGCCAGCAGCTTTCCGGGACTAGGAACCCACGAGCAGTACTTC

j_call: TRBJ1-5
v_call: TRBV7-2
clone_size: -
d_call: -
cdr3_aa: CASSPDRSNSNQPQHF
cdr3_nt: TGTGCCAGCAGCCCGGACCGGAGTAATAGCAATCAGCCCCAGCATTTT

j_call: TRBJ2-2
v_call: TRBV11-1
clone_size: once
d_call: TRBD2
cdr3_aa: CASTLGGRFENTGELFF
cdr3_nt: TGTGCCAGCACCCTGGGAGGGAGGTTTGAAAACACCGGGGAGCTGTTTTTT

j_call: TRBJ2-5
v_call: TRBV5-4
clone_size: -
d_call: -
cdr3_aa: CASSFAPEIQETQYF
cdr3_nt: TGTGCCAGCAGCTTCGCTCCCGAAATACAAGAGACCCAGTACTTC

j_call: TRBJ2-7
v_call: TRBV5-5
clone_size: -
d_call: -
cdr3_aa: CASSLTAAGEYF
cdr3_nt: TGTGCCAGCAGCTTGACCGCAGCAGGGGAGTACTTC

j_call: TRBJ2-7
v_call: TRBV6-1
clone_size: -
d_call: -
cdr3_aa: CASSRDTTGFREQYF
cdr3_nt: TGTGCCAGCAGCCGAGACACAACAGGGTTCCGCGAGCAGTACTTC

j_call: TRBJ1-5
v_call: TRBV5-1
clone_size: -
d_call: TRBD1
cdr3_aa: CASSAQGASNQPQHF
cdr3_nt: TGCGCCAGCAGCGCACAGGGGGCGAGCAATCAGCCCCAGCATTTT

j_call: TRBJ2-7
v_call: TRBV6-5
clone_size: -
d_call: -
cdr3_aa: CASSYRAARSYEQYF
cdr3_nt: TGTGCCAGCAGTTACCGGGCAGCTCGCTCCTACGAGCAGTACTTC

j_call: TRBJ2-7
v_call: TRBV10-3
clone_size: -
d_call: TRBD2
cdr3_aa: CAISGLAREQYF
cdr3_nt: TGTGCCATCAGTGGACTAGCGCGAGAGCAGTACTTC

j_call: TRBJ1-2
v_call: TRBV2
clone_size: once
d_call: -
cdr3_aa: CASSGTETGWGYTF
cdr3_nt: TGTGCCAGCAGTGGGACCGAGACAGGTTGGGGCTACACCTTC

j_call: TRBJ2-7
v_call: TRBV7-2
clone_size: -
d_call: TRBD1
cdr3_aa: CASSYGQVNEQYF
cdr3_nt: TGTGCCAGCAGCTACGGACAGGTAAACGAGCAGTACTTC

j_call: TRBJ2-1
v_call: TRBV4-1
clone_size: once
d_call: -
cdr3_aa: CASSHPGPAYNEQFF
cdr3_nt: TGCGCCAGCAGCCATCCGGGACCAGCATACAATGAGCAGTTCTTC

j_call: TRBJ2-5
v_call: TRBV4-2
clone_size: -
d_call: -
cdr3_aa: CASSQVSGAQETQYF
cdr3_nt: TGTGCCAGCAGCCAAGTTTCAGGAGCGCAAGAGACCCAGTACTTC

j_call: TRBJ2-1
v_call: TRBV13
clone_size: -
d_call: -
cdr3_aa: CASSLGLRAPYNEQFF
cdr3_nt: TGTGCCAGCAGCTTAGGCCTGCGGGCCCCCTACAATGAGCAGTTCTTC

j_call: TRBJ2-7
v_call: TRBV11-2
clone_size: -
d_call: -
cdr3_aa: CASSLVGVGYEQYF
cdr3_nt: TGTGCCAGCAGCTTAGTAGGGGTCGGGTACGAGCAGTACTTC